These T cell receptor delta chains were read from a single sample in a study of Vδ1+ human thymocytes. TCRdb re-processed the multiplex PCR reads via CATT. The sample holds tens of thousands of delta-chain clones; approximately 30% are singletons and the top ten take 1.5% to 2%. Input material: Vdelta1+ gamma-delta thymocytes from the thymus. These receptors were collected from a boy in the first two years of life who had congenital heart surgery. CDR3s include the opening cysteine and the closing phenylalanine or tryptophan. Clone size is not always given. Where it is, it says once, few, many or a class for expanded clones.

v_gene: TRDV1; abundance: few; j_gene: TRDJ1; CDR3aa: CALGVPSYEYWGPKLIF
v_gene: TRDV1; abundance: .; j_gene: TRDJ1; CDR3aa: CALGEEPYTDKLIF
v_gene: TRDV1; abundance: once; j_gene: TRDJ1; CDR3aa: CALGQHHYWGNDKLIF
v_gene: TRDV1; abundance: few; j_gene: TRDJ1; CDR3aa: CALGEGSWGTDKLIF
v_gene: TRDV1; abundance: .; j_gene: TRDJ1; CDR3aa: CALGELGVAGGYVRYTDKLIF
v_gene: TRDV1; abundance: medium-sized; j_gene: TRDJ1; CDR3aa: CALGPSCTGGYYTDKLIF
v_gene: TRDV1; abundance: .; j_gene: TRDJ1; CDR3aa: CALGELFSGASSAPLRWGPQYTDKLIF
v_gene: TRDV1; abundance: .; j_gene: TRDJ1; CDR3aa: CALGERVTGGLSRHTDKLIF
v_gene: TRDV1; abundance: few; j_gene: TRDJ1; CDR3aa: CALGVPLTNWGIRGTDKLIF
v_gene: TRDV1; abundance: .; j_gene: TRDJ1; CDR3aa: CALGGPFLRTYGTDKLIF
v_gene: TRDV1; abundance: few; j_gene: TRDJ1; CDR3aa: CALAGNAFWSGDNAARVYTDKLIF
v_gene: TRDV1; abundance: .; j_gene: TRDJ1; CDR3aa: CALGGFLLTHPLIF
v_gene: TRDV1; abundance: medium-sized; j_gene: TRDJ1; CDR3aa: CALGELHFLPTAGGYTPTDKLIF
v_gene: TRDV1; abundance: few; j_gene: TRDJ1; CDR3aa: CALGTPKPLRGGSAKLIF
v_gene: TRDV1; abundance: few; j_gene: TRDJ1; CDR3aa: CALGECDYGSTVGIRSDKLIF
v_gene: TRDV1; abundance: few; j_gene: TRDJ1; CDR3aa: CALGACPASYQYWGTHFTDKLIF
v_gene: TRDV1; abundance: .; j_gene: TRDJ1; CDR3aa: CALGELMFPAVKGVLGEEYTDKLIF
v_gene: TRDV1; abundance: few; j_gene: TRDJ1; CDR3aa: CALGGQRPVYYPVTDKLIF
v_gene: TRDV1; abundance: few; j_gene: TRDJ1; CDR3aa: CALGVLPTRGIQHKLIF
v_gene: TRDV1; abundance: medium-sized; j_gene: TRDJ1; CDR3aa: CALGDPFPPYWMPDKLIF
v_gene: TRDV1; abundance: .; j_gene: TRDJ1; CDR3aa: CALGGPYSTGRGTDKLIF
v_gene: TRDV1; abundance: few; j_gene: TRDJ1; CDR3aa: CALGKKPGEPIKLIF
v_gene: TRDV1; abundance: once; j_gene: TRDJ1; CDR3aa: CALGSEFPPWGRHKLIF
v_gene: TRDV1; abundance: few; j_gene: TRDJ1; CDR3aa: CALGELGFGDTDKLIF
v_gene: TRDV1; abundance: .; j_gene: TRDJ1; CDR3aa: CALGEPSLLGDTKYTDKLIF
v_gene: TRDV1; abundance: .; j_gene: TRDJ1; CDR3aa: CALGELVYLTDKLIF
v_gene: TRDV1; abundance: .; j_gene: TRDJ1; CDR3aa: CALGETSPPRRRVGVNTDKLIF
v_gene: TRDV1; abundance: .; j_gene: TRDJ1; CDR3aa: CALGEPGDSLAMGTGGCHTDKLIF
v_gene: TRDV1; abundance: .; j_gene: TRDJ1; CDR3aa: CALGELRANFVGTSDWGYTDKLIF
v_gene: TRDV1; abundance: few; j_gene: TRDJ1; CDR3aa: CALSTLHTDKLIF
v_gene: TRDV1; abundance: .; j_gene: TRDJ1; CDR3aa: CALGETLPPYWGVSSPDKLIF
v_gene: TRDV1; abundance: .; j_gene: TRDJ1; CDR3aa: CALGDPVPLRTDKLIF
v_gene: TRDV1; abundance: .; j_gene: TRDJ1; CDR3aa: CALGGPPPTGGYAGSDKLIF
v_gene: TRDV1; abundance: few; j_gene: TRDJ1; CDR3aa: CALGDFSFRLWGISPNTDKLIF
v_gene: TRDV1; abundance: .; j_gene: TRDJ1; CDR3aa: CALGDHRPSTCGGSLYTDKLIF
v_gene: TRDV1; abundance: few; j_gene: TRDJ1; CDR3aa: CALGGRTSLKAKLIF
v_gene: TRDV1; abundance: medium-sized; j_gene: TRDJ1; CDR3aa: CALGELDPRPELIF
v_gene: TRDV1; abundance: few; j_gene: TRDJ1; CDR3aa: CALGGGMGVTGHDKLIF
v_gene: TRDV1; abundance: few; j_gene: TRDJ1; CDR3aa: CALGELRIIYNRSWGIGYTDKLIF
v_gene: TRDV1; abundance: .; j_gene: TRDJ1; CDR3aa: CALGDRFRTGDTKLIF
v_gene: TRDV1; abundance: .; j_gene: TRDJ1; CDR3aa: CALGELSHKRKDGWPDKLIF
v_gene: TRDV1; abundance: few; j_gene: TRDJ1; CDR3aa: CALGEPPTSYWGMGGYTDKLIF
v_gene: TRDV1; abundance: .; j_gene: TRDJ1; CDR3aa: CALGERLKRYWGPYTDKLIF
v_gene: TRDV1; abundance: .; j_gene: TRDJ1; CDR3aa: CALGEQPSLFPALDPHKLIF
v_gene: TRDV1; abundance: few; j_gene: TRDJ1; CDR3aa: CALGDPFLRRDQLGDTSTDKLIF
v_gene: TRDV1; abundance: .; j_gene: TRDJ1; CDR3aa: CALGKLPGALLGKLIF
v_gene: TRDV1; abundance: .; j_gene: TRDJ1; CDR3aa: CALGERDFGSWYTDKLIF
v_gene: TRDV1; abundance: medium-sized; j_gene: TRDJ1; CDR3aa: CALGELRPRGDKLIF
v_gene: TRDV1; abundance: .; j_gene: TRDJ1; CDR3aa: CALGEDLLGETKYTDKLIF
v_gene: TRDV1; abundance: many; j_gene: TRDJ1; CDR3aa: CALGETPSSWGDYTDKLIF
v_gene: TRDV1; abundance: .; j_gene: TRDJ1; CDR3aa: CALGEGAPTRDTDKLIF